This is a list of T cell receptor beta chains from one sample in a study of cytomegalovirus exposure and HLA in healthy donors. Sequencing was performed with immunoSEQ multiplex PCR; in TCRdb, only in-frame clones are kept and a portion is missing. The repertoire holds about 110,000 clones, with approximately 80% as singletons. Sequencing used PBMCs. The receptors shown here come from a male donor in good health and CMV-seronegative. The CDR3 runs from the conserved cysteine through the conserved F or W. The D gene is left open where the match is weak. Clone size, where shown, is once, few, many, or a class for clones that have expanded.

d_gene: TRBD2
abundance: -
v_gene: TRBV6-6
j_gene: TRBJ2-3
CDR3nt: TGTGCCAGCAGCCCCGGACTAGCGGGCACAGATACGCAGTATTTT
CDR3aa: CASSPGLAGTDTQYF

d_gene: -
abundance: -
v_gene: TRBV5-5
j_gene: TRBJ1-1
CDR3nt: TGTGCCAGCAGCGGCATACAGGGTCCGCCTGAAGCTTTCTTT
CDR3aa: CASSGIQGPPEAFF

d_gene: TRBD1
abundance: -
v_gene: TRBV2
j_gene: TRBJ2-1
CDR3nt: TGTGCCAGCAGTACGACAGGGGGGTACTTCTACAATGAGCAGTTCTTC
CDR3aa: CASSTTGGYFYNEQFF

d_gene: -
abundance: -
v_gene: TRBV10-3
j_gene: TRBJ2-3
CDR3nt: TGTGCCATCGCCCCTGGGGCAGGCACAGATACGCAGTATTTT
CDR3aa: CAIAPGAGTDTQYF

d_gene: -
abundance: -
v_gene: TRBV6-1
j_gene: TRBJ1-5
CDR3nt: TGTGCCAGCAGTGACAGGGGTCTTAAGTCCCAGCATTTT
CDR3aa: CASSDRGLKSQHF

d_gene: TRBD1
abundance: -
v_gene: TRBV2
j_gene: TRBJ2-7
CDR3nt: TGTGCCAGCAGGCACCCCACGGGACAGGAGGTGCACGAGCAGTACTTC
CDR3aa: CASRHPTGQEVHEQYF

d_gene: TRBD2
abundance: once
v_gene: TRBV2
j_gene: TRBJ2-3
CDR3nt: TGTGCCAGCAGTCCCAACCTTTCTAGCGGGAGGTTAGATACGCAGTATTTT
CDR3aa: CASSPNLSSGRLDTQYF

d_gene: TRBD1
abundance: -
v_gene: TRBV5-1
j_gene: TRBJ1-1
CDR3nt: TGCGCCAGCAGCCCCAGGACAGGGGGATACACTGAAGCTTTCTTT
CDR3aa: CASSPRTGGYTEAFF

d_gene: TRBD2
abundance: -
v_gene: TRBV4-1
j_gene: TRBJ2-5
CDR3nt: TGCGCCAGCAGCCAAATGGGACTAGCGGTTCAAGAGACCCAGTACTTC
CDR3aa: CASSQMGLAVQETQYF

d_gene: -
abundance: once
v_gene: TRBV10-3
j_gene: TRBJ2-2
CDR3nt: TGTGCCATCAGGAGGTCCGGACAGATGGGTGGAGGGGAGCTGTTTTTT
CDR3aa: CAIRRSGQMGGGELFF

d_gene: TRBD1
abundance: once
v_gene: TRBV4-1
j_gene: TRBJ1-4
CDR3nt: TGCGCCAGCAGCCAAGATGAGGCAGGGGGTAATGAAAAACTGTTTTTT
CDR3aa: CASSQDEAGGNEKLFF

d_gene: -
abundance: -
v_gene: TRBV2
j_gene: TRBJ2-3
CDR3nt: TGTGCCAGCGGTCTTCGGGGGAGCACAGATACGCAGTATTTT
CDR3aa: CASGLRGSTDTQYF

d_gene: TRBD2
abundance: -
v_gene: TRBV7-3
j_gene: TRBJ2-1
CDR3nt: TGTGCCAGCAGCTTTCTAGCGGGGTACTACAATGAGCAGTTCTTC
CDR3aa: CASSFLAGYYNEQFF

d_gene: TRBD2
abundance: -
v_gene: TRBV9
j_gene: TRBJ2-1
CDR3nt: TGTGCCAGCAGCGTAGAGGGGACTAGCAGTTCCAATGAGCAGTTCTTC
CDR3aa: CASSVEGTSSSNEQFF

d_gene: TRBD2
abundance: once
v_gene: TRBV4-1
j_gene: TRBJ2-1
CDR3nt: TGCGCCAGCAGCTACCCGGGACTAGCGGGTAACAATGAGCAGTTCTTC
CDR3aa: CASSYPGLAGNNEQFF

d_gene: TRBD1
abundance: -
v_gene: TRBV6-1
j_gene: TRBJ1-5
CDR3nt: TGTGCCAGCACTACGGACAGGCGAATTGGGCCCCAGCATTTT
CDR3aa: CASTTDRRIGPQHF

d_gene: TRBD1
abundance: -
v_gene: TRBV2
j_gene: TRBJ1-2
CDR3nt: TGTGCCAGCAGCGGACAGGGGAACGCCTATGGCTACACCTTC
CDR3aa: CASSGQGNAYGYTF

d_gene: -
abundance: -
v_gene: TRBV2
j_gene: TRBJ2-1
CDR3nt: TGTGCCAGCAGTGACCCATTGCGGCATGAGCAGTTCTTC
CDR3aa: CASSDPLRHEQFF

d_gene: -
abundance: few
v_gene: TRBV28
j_gene: TRBJ1-4
CDR3nt: TGTGCCAGCAGCCACGGACAGCACAATGAAAAACTGTTTTTT
CDR3aa: CASSHGQHNEKLFF

d_gene: -
abundance: -
v_gene: TRBV9
j_gene: TRBJ1-5
CDR3nt: TGTGCCAGCAGCGTAGCAAATAGCAATCAGCCCCAGCATTTT
CDR3aa: CASSVANSNQPQHF

d_gene: -
abundance: medium-sized
v_gene: TRBV6-5
j_gene: TRBJ1-1
CDR3nt: TGTGCCAGCAGTTACTCGGGGCATGGAAACACTGAAGCTTTCTTT
CDR3aa: CASSYSGHGNTEAFF

d_gene: TRBD1
abundance: -
v_gene: TRBV7-6
j_gene: TRBJ2-2
CDR3nt: TGTGCCAGCAGAGCCCCGGGACAGGGGGCGCGGAACACCGGGGAGCTGTTTTTT
CDR3aa: CASRAPGQGARNTGELFF